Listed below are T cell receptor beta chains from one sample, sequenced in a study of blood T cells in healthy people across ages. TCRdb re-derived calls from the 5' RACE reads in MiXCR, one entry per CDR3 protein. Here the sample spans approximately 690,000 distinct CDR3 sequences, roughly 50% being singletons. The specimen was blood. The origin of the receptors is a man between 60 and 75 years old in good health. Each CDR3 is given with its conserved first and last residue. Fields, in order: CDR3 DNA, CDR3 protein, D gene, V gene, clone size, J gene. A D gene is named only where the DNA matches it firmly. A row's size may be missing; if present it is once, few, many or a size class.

TGTGCCAGCAGCAAACAGGGGGCCGGAGATACGCAGTATTTT	CASSKQGAGDTQYF	TRBD1	TRBV2	-	TRBJ2-3
TGTGCCAGCAGCTTGGCGGGACAGGAGAACTACGATAAGTATTTT	CASSLAGQENYDKYF	TRBD1	TRBV11-2	once	TRBJ2-3
TGTGCCACCAGCAGAGACAGGGTGGAAGCCTACGAGCAGTACTTC	CATSRDRVEAYEQYF	-	TRBV15	-	TRBJ2-7
TGTGCCACCAGCAACTTTGTAGGCTCTGGGGCCAACGTCCTGACTTTC	CATSNFVGSGANVLTF	-	TRBV15	few	TRBJ2-6
TGTGCCAGCACCCCCTCGGGTCAGGGGATTGAGCAGTTCTTC	CASTPSGQGIEQFF	-	TRBV12-3/TRBV12-4	few	TRBJ2-1
TGTGCCAGCAGCTACCCCGCGTCCAGTGACAGGGTTGGCTCCTACAATGAGCAGTTCTTC	CASSYPASSDRVGSYNEQFF	TRBD1	TRBV7-2	-	TRBJ2-1
TGCAGTGCTAGAGAGGACATTTTCTCTGGCTACACCTTC	CSAREDIFSGYTF	-	TRBV20-1	once	TRBJ1-2
TGTGCCAGCAGCAACCCAGCGGGCCAAGAGACCCAGTACTTC	CASSNPAGQETQYF	-	TRBV11-2	few	TRBJ2-5
TGTGCCAGCAGACAACCGGGACAGGGGGCGGTACAGTACTTC	CASRQPGQGAVQYF	TRBD1	TRBV12-3/TRBV12-4	-	TRBJ2-5
TGTGCCAGTGCGAGCTCTGGGGCCAACGTCCTGACTTTC	CASASSGANVLTF	-	TRBV6-6	-	TRBJ2-6
TGTGCCAGCAGTCCGACAGGGAGCACTGAAGCTTTCTTT	CASSPTGSTEAFF	TRBD1	TRBV2	-	TRBJ1-1
TGCGCCAGCAGCCAAGCCTCAGGGGGCGCGAGGTATGGCTACACCTTC	CASSQASGGARYGYTF	TRBD1	TRBV4-1	few	TRBJ1-2
TGTGCCTGCAGTTTAGCGGGAGGGTACGAGCAGTACTTC	CACSLAGGYEQYF	TRBD2	TRBV27	-	TRBJ2-7
TGTGCCAGCAGCCTAGGACAGGGGGATAGCTACACCTTC	CASSLGQGDSYTF	TRBD1	TRBV12-3/TRBV12-4	-	TRBJ1-2
TGTGCCAGCAGCAGTCGGGGGACAGGGGAGGGCACAGATACGCAGTATTTT	CASSSRGTGEGTDTQYF	TRBD1	TRBV9	-	TRBJ2-3
TGTGCCAGCAGCTTAGCTAGCCGAAGCACAGATACGCAGTATTTT	CASSLASRSTDTQYF	-	TRBV7-2	-	TRBJ2-3
TGCAGTTCATTTTTGGGCTTAAAGCAGTACAATGAGCAGTTCTTC	CSSFLGLKQYNEQFF	-	TRBV20-1	once	TRBJ2-1
TGTGCCAGCAGTACTGAGGGGGTGAAAGGCTATGGCTACACCTTC	CASSTEGVKGYGYTF	-	TRBV27	few	TRBJ1-2
TGTGCCAGCAGCTTAGGGTCCCTAGCGGGGGGGCCAGATGAGCAGTTCTTC	CASSLGSLAGGPDEQFF	TRBD2	TRBV11-3	-	TRBJ2-1
TGCAGCGGGGGTCACAATGAGCGGTACTTC	CSGGHNERYF	-	TRBV29-1	once	TRBJ2-5
TGTGCCAGCAGCTTCGTTAGCGGGGGGCGGACCGAGACCCAGTACTTC	CASSFVSGGRTETQYF	TRBD2	TRBV11-2	-	TRBJ2-5
TGTGCCAGCAGCTACGCAGAGGGGGAGCTGTTTTTT	CASSYAEGELFF	-	TRBV3-1	-	TRBJ2-2
TGTGCCAGCTCACCCCTTGGGACAGGGACCCACAATGAGCAGTTCTTC	CASSPLGTGTHNEQFF	TRBD1	TRBV18	few	TRBJ2-1
TGTGCCAGCAGTGAACAGTTCGGACCTTTCTCCCAGGCCAAAAACATTCAGTACTTC	CASSEQFGPFSQAKNIQYF	-	TRBV6-1	-	TRBJ2-4
TGTGCCAGCAGGGGGGCTTCAACGCAGTATTTT	CASRGASTQYF	-	TRBV12-3/TRBV12-4	-	TRBJ2-3
TGTGCCAGCAGCCCCCCCCTGGCGAATGAGCAGTTCTTC	CASSPPLANEQFF	-	TRBV11-2	-	TRBJ2-1
TGCAGTGCTTCGACCACAGGGGTACGCTACAATGAGCAGTTCTTC	CSASTTGVRYNEQFF	TRBD1	TRBV20-1	-	TRBJ2-1
TGTGCCAGTAGCCCCTTCCGGGAGGAGACCCAGTTCTTC	CASSPFREETQFF	TRBD2	TRBV7-2	-	TRBJ2-1
TGCGCCAGCAGCTTAGGGTCTCTGGGATCATCGGGGGAGCTGTTTTTT	CASSLGSLGSSGELFF	-	TRBV5-1	-	TRBJ2-2
TGTGCCAGCAGTTACTCTCCCGGACTAGTATTGACAGATACGCAGTATTTT	CASSYSPGLVLTDTQYF	TRBD2	TRBV6-6	-	TRBJ2-3
TGTGCCAGCAGCCAAGTAGGTTCGGATACGCAGTATTTT	CASSQVGSDTQYF	-	TRBV3-1	-	TRBJ2-3
TGTGCCAGCACCCGCAATCAGCCCCAGCATTTT	CASTRNQPQHF	-	TRBV7-2	-	TRBJ1-5
TGTGCCACCAGCAGAGATGGGGGTTTCAATGAAAAACTGTTTTTT	CATSRDGGFNEKLFF	-	TRBV15	-	TRBJ1-4
TGTGCCACCAGCAGAGATTGGACGGGACGGACCACAGATACGCAGTATTTT	CATSRDWTGRTTDTQYF	-	TRBV15	few	TRBJ2-3
TGTGCCAGCAGTTTGTCAGGTCTTCGACAGCCCCAGCATTTT	CASSLSGLRQPQHF	-	TRBV12-3/TRBV12-4	-	TRBJ1-5
TGTGCCAGCAGTACCGGACAGGGGGCGACCCAGCATTTT	CASSTGQGATQHF	TRBD1	TRBV6-5	-	TRBJ1-5
TGTGCCAGCACCCCAGTTCACATGAACACTGAAGCTTTCTTT	CASTPVHMNTEAFF	-	TRBV12-3/TRBV12-4	once	TRBJ1-1
TGTGCCAGCTCACCGCCAGGGCTAAGAACCCAGTACTTC	CASSPPGLRTQYF	-	TRBV18	-	TRBJ2-7
TGTGCCAGCAGTCCAGATGGGGCCAACGTCCTGACTTTC	CASSPDGANVLTF	-	TRBV6-6	-	TRBJ2-6
TGTGCCATCAGTGAGAAGGGAGTCGTCTCTGGGGCCAACGTCCTGACTTTC	CAISEKGVVSGANVLTF	-	TRBV10-3	-	TRBJ2-6
TGCAGTGCTAGAGGCCTAGCGGGTGACCTTAACCTGTTCTTC	CSARGLAGDLNLFF	TRBD2	TRBV20-1	-	TRBJ2-1
TGTGCCAGCAGCCAAGACGACAGTCGAATGAACACTGAAGCTTTCTTT	CASSQDDSRMNTEAFF	-	TRBV4-2	many	TRBJ1-1